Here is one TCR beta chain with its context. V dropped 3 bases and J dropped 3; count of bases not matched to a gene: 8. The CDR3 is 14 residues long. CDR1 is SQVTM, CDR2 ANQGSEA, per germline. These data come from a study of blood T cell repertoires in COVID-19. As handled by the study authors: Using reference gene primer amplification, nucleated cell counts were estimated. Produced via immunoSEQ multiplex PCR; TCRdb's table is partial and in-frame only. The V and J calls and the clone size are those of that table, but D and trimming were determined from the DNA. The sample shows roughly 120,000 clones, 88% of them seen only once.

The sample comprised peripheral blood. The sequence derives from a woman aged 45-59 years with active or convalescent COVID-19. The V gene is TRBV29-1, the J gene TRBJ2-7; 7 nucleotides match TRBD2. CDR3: CSVDPLGEGYEQYF. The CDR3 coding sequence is TGCAGCGTTGATCCCCTTGGGGAGGGCTACGAGCAGTACTTC.